This T cell receptor (beta chain) stems from a study of T cells in Graves' hyperthyroidism and ophthalmopathy. Overall study findings and caveats: Most thyroid clonotypes with frequency above 0.001 were detected in blood. Researchers report that a 13 V-J model separated ophthalmopathy from stable hyperthyroidism.

Stable Graves' hyperthyroidism denoted no ophthalmopathy progression over 18 months. Out of 8.5 to 10 ml of fresh peripheral blood came the PBMCs. Looked up from germline, CDR1 is MNHEY and CDR2 is SMNVEV (reference sequence). V shed 6 bases and J shed 1 base, with 9 bases lying between them. The CDR3 is made up of 13 amino acids. RNA transcripts gave rise to amplified TCR beta CDR3 regions. With the HTBI primer set, the TCR CDR3 went through a first round of RT-PCR. TCRdb reprocessed the multiplex PCR reads with MiXCR, giving one entry per CDR3 protein. Among a few hundred thousand distinct CDR3 sequences, 11% to 15% were seen once, and the ten largest hold more than 11%. This clonotype was detected ten times or more. Antigen specificity is unknown.

The V and J genes are TRBV27 and TRBJ2-5, with a tentative D call TRBD2 (6 bases). The clonotype comes from a woman aged 40-49 years with Graves' hyperthyroidism. Sequencing used blood. DNA for the CDR3: TGTGCCAGCAGCCGGAGGGTCCAAGAGACCCAGTACTTC. Translated: CASSRRVQETQYF.